Shown below are 20 T cell receptor beta chains from a single sample sequenced in a study of beta chain features in type 1 diabetes. Whole-study results and caveats: Type 1 diabetes patients had TCRB CDR3s that were shorter (moderately but significantly so) in all four CD4+ subsets.

These receptors have no known antigen. As every portion of the isolated RNA was reverse transcribed, the sequencing read expressed TCRB transcripts. The protocol was immunoSEQ multiplex PCR, while the TCRdb copy is restricted to in-frame clones and leaves out a portion. Of 300,000 to 450,000 clones in the sample, 10% to 15% are singletons; the top ten hold roughly 0.0097%. The sequenced material came from naive CD4+ T cells from blood. The source of these receptors is a woman between 18 and 29 years old with type 1 diabetes.

The V gene is TRBV28, the J gene TRBJ2-7, with 8 nucleotides matching TRBD2. In germline, CDR1 is MDHEN, CDR2 SYDVKM. V lost 3 bases and J lost 2; bases outside the gene matches: 9. The CDR3 totals 16 residues. The CDR3 DNA is TGTGCCAGCAGTTTCGAGAGCGGGAGATACACCTACGAGCAGTACTTC. Its translation is CASSFESGRYTYEQYF.

This chain joins TRBV9 and TRBJ2-7, with TRBD1 matching 7 bases. Germline V gene lookup returns CDR1 SGDLS and CDR2 YYNGEE. V lost 5 bases and J lost 4; bases outside the gene matches: 9. The CDR3 extends over 14 amino acids. CDR3 protein: CASSARGTEYEQYF. Here the CDR3 DNA reads TGTGCCAGCAGTGCAAGAGGGACAGAGTACGAGCAGTACTTC.

This clone turned up a few times. The V call is TRBV6-5, the J call TRBJ2-2; the D is unclear. CDR1 is MNHEY and CDR2 is SVGAGI in the germline V gene. V lost 4 bases to trimming and J lost 3 bases, with 3 bases between them. There are 12 residues in the CDR3. CDR3 nucleotides: TGTGCCAGCAGTTCCTACACCGGGGAGCTGTTTTTT. It translates to CASSSYTGELFF.

This clone has only a few counts. The chain joins TRBV4-2 to TRBJ2-3; the D gene is possibly TRBD2 (6 bases). The CDR3 contains 15 residues. Germline V gene sequence: CDR1 LGHNA, CDR2 YNFKEQ. Trimming left V 1 base short and J 3 bases short, with 11 bases between. CDR3 DNA sequence: TGTGCCAGCAGCCAAGGAGGCGGGAAGACAGATACGCAGTATTTT. This sequence encodes CASSQGGGKTDTQYF.

The genes are TRBV18 and TRBJ2-2, with D possibly being TRBD1 (6 bases). V lost 0 bases and J 1 base, leaving 6 bases between the germline ends. CDR3 length: 15 amino acids. Germline CDR1 and CDR2: KGHSH and LQKENI. CDR3 nucleotides: TGTGCCAGCTCACCACCGACAGGGAACACCGGGGAGCTGTTTTTT. Translated: CASSPPTGNTGELFF.

This clone was seen a few times. This sequence joins TRBV2 and TRBJ2-4, with D perhaps matching TRBD1 (6 bases). The CDR3 runs 14 residues. Germline lookup yields CDR1 SNHLY and CDR2 FYNNEI. The V end lost 6 bases, the J end lost 2 bases, and 11 bases lay between the germline ends. CDR3 residues: CASRQGETKNIQYF. In nucleotides, the CDR3 is TGTGCCAGCAGACAGGGTGAGACCAAAAACATTCAGTACTTC.

The chain couples TRBV28 to TRBJ2-7; 7 positions match TRBD2. V dropped 5 bases and J dropped 3; count of bases not matched to a gene: 4. Germline V CDR1 and CDR2: MDHEN, SYDVKM. The CDR3 contains 13 residues. DNA of the CDR3: TGTGCCAGCAGTCCGACTAGCAGCTACGAGCAGTACTTC. Translated, it gives CASSPTSSYEQYF. Full variable domain (rest looked up from reference TRBV28 and TRBJ2-7): DVKVTQSSRYLVKRTGEKVFLECVQDMDHENMFWYRQDPGLGLRLIYFSYDVKMKEKGDIPEGYSVSREKKERFSLILESASTNQTSMYLCASSPTSSYEQYFGPGTRLTVT.

This chain uses TRBV9 with TRBJ1-3; weak D call: TRBD1 (6 bases). Germline V lookup: CDR1 SGDLS, CDR2 YYNGEE. V was shortened by 3 bases and J by 0 bases, with 10 bases between the two germline ends. CDR3 length: 15 amino acids. DNA for the CDR3: TGTGCCAGCAGCGAGAGACAGGTCTCTGGAAACACCATATATTTT. Its translation: CASSERQVSGNTIYF.

V is TRBV27 and J is TRBJ2-7; TRBD1 matches at 9 bases. Germline V gene sequence: CDR1 MNHEY, CDR2 SMNVEV (reference sequence). The CDR3 totals 15 residues. Losses at the gene ends were 3 bases for V and 5 bases for J; bases not matched to a gene: 8. The DNA for the CDR3 is TGTGCCAGCAGTTTCCAACAGGGGGCTTTCGACGAGCAGTACTTC. Protein sequence: CASSFQQGAFDEQYF.

The chain is built from TRBV7-2 and TRBJ2-2; unclear D gene. Germline assignment: CDR1 SGHTA and CDR2 FQGNSA. The CDR3 is 13 residues long. Trimming removed 5 bases from V and 3 bases from J, with 7 bases in between. CDR3 sequence (DNA): TGTGCCAGCAGCCCCGTTCACACCGGGGAGCTGTTTTTT. Translating gives CASSPVHTGELFF.

The chain is built from TRBV7-9 and TRBJ2-2; 7 bases agree with TRBD1. CDR3 length equals 15 residues. Germline lookup yields CDR1 SEHNR and CDR2 FQNEAQ (reference sequence). Trimming removed 4 bases from V and 1 base from J; junction bases left unmatched: 3. CDR3 coding DNA: TGTGCCAGCAGCTCTGGACAGGTGAACACCGGGGAGCTGTTTTTT. Its translation is CASSSGQVNTGELFF.

This clone has just a few counts. This chain uses TRBV5-1 with TRBJ2-5; TRBD1 agrees at 9 bases. CDR1 and CDR2 from the germline V gene are SGHRS and YFSETQ. The CDR3 contains 14 residues. With 0 bases clipped from V and 11 bases from J, the junction kept 8 bases outside the gene matches. The chain's CDR3 is CASSLAADRGFQYF. As DNA, the CDR3 is TGCGCCAGCAGCTTGGCCGCGGACAGGGGATTTCAGTACTTC. Full variable domain (remainder filled in from reference TRBV5-1 and TRBJ2-5): KAGVTQTPRYLIKTRGQQVTLSCSPISGHRSVSWYQQTPGQGLQFLFEYFSETQRNKGNFPGRFSGRQFSNSRSEMNVSTLELGDSALYLCASSLAADRGFQYFGPGTRLLVL.

V and J are TRBV5-6 and TRBJ1-2; weak D call: TRBD1 (5 bases). Germline V lookup: CDR1 SGHDT, CDR2 YYEEEE. The V end lost 5 bases, the J end lost 6 bases, and 14 bases lay between the germline ends. The CDR3 has 13 residues. CDR3 region: CASRGRQGNGYTF. As DNA, the CDR3 is TGTGCCAGCAGGGGGCGGCAGGGAAATGGCTACACCTTC.

This clone showed up just a few times. The chain couples TRBV29-1 to TRBJ1-4, with a possible D match to TRBD1 (5 bases). V was trimmed by 7 bases and J by 8 bases, leaving 14 bases between them. CDR3 length: 12 amino acids. Germline-derived CDR1 and CDR2 are SQVTM and ANQGSEA. For the CDR3, the DNA is TGCAGCGCACGGGACTTATACGAAAAACTGTTTTTT. Its protein is CSARDLYEKLFF.

The rearrangement links TRBV4-3 to TRBJ2-1; 9 positions match TRBD2. The V gene end was trimmed by 1 base and the J gene end by 5 bases; junction bases not matched to a gene: 9. Germline V lookup: CDR1 LGHNA, CDR2 YSLEER. This CDR3 spans 17 amino acids. The CDR3 DNA reads TGCGCCAGCAGCCAAGTTCCAGGGCTAGCGGGACACAATGAGCAGTTCTTC. It specifies CASSQVPGLAGHNEQFF.

The CDR3 DNA sequence: TGTGCCAGCAGCTTGGCCCAGGAGGGGACAGATACGCAGTATTTT. Amino acids: CASSLAQEGTDTQYF. The chain recombines TRBV5-6 with TRBJ2-3; tentatively, D is TRBD2 (6 bases). Trimming took 0 bases from V and 3 from J, leaving 11 bases between them. Per germline, CDR1 SGHDT and CDR2 YYEEEE. The CDR3 is made up of 15 amino acids.

This clone turned up a few times. The V and J genes are TRBV7-3 and TRBJ2-3; TRBD2 aligns across 8 bases. V lost 3 bases to trimming and J lost 5 bases; unmatched junction nucleotides: 7. The CDR3 has 15 residues. The V gene's germline CDR1 is SGHTA and CDR2 FQGTGA. The CDR3 DNA follows: TGTGCCAGCAGCTTGATCAGCGGGAGATTAGATACGCAGTATTTT. Translation: CASSLISGRLDTQYF.

The chain carries TRBV30 and TRBJ1-5; 7 bases line up with TRBD1. V shed 1 base, J shed 7 bases, and the junction held 13 bases outside the gene matches. The CDR3 contains 16 residues. Germline V gene lookup returns CDR1 GTSNPN and CDR2 SVGIG (reference sequence). Written as DNA, the CDR3 is TGTGCCTGGAGTGGGACGGGACAGCTTGGCTCCCAGCCCCAGCATTTT. Amino acids: CAWSGTGQLGSQPQHF.

This clone has more than one count but fewer than ten. V gene TRBV7-9 combines with J gene TRBJ2-3; the match to TRBD2 covers 9 bases. The CDR3 loop spans 14 amino acids. CDR1 and CDR2 (germline): SEHNR, FQNEAQ (reference sequence). The ends lost 5 bases at V and 4 bases at J; junction bases unmatched: 4. The CDR3: CASSPGLAADTQYF. DNA of the CDR3: TGTGCCAGCAGCCCGGGACTAGCAGCAGATACGCAGTATTTT.

This clone was counted a few times. The chain carries TRBV2 and TRBJ1-2; 7 nucleotides line up with TRBD1. Trimming took 7 bases from V and 4 from J; bases not matched to a gene: 9. This CDR3 has 14 residues. Germline V gene data show CDR1 as SNHLY and CDR2 as FYNNEI. Here the CDR3 reads CASTLTGLGYGYTF. The CDR3 DNA reads as TGTGCCAGCACCTTGACAGGGCTGGGCTATGGCTACACCTTC.